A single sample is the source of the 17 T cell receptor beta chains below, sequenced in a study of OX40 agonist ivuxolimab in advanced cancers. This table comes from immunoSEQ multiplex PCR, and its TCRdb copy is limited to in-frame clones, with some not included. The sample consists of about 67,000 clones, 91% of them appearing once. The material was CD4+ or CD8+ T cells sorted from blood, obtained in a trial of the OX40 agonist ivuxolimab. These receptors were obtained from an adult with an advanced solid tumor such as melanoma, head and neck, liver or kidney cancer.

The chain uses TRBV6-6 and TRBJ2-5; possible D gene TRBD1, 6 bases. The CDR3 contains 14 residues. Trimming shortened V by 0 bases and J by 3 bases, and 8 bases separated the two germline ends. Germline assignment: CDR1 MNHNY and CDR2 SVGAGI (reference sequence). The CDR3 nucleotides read TGTGCCAGCAGTTACTCCGACAGGAAAGAGACCCAGTACTTC. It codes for CASSYSDRKETQYF.

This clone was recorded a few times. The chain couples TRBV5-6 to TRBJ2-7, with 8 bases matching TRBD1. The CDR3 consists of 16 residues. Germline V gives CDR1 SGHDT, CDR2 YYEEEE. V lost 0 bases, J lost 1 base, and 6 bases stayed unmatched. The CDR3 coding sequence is TGTGCCAGCAGCTTGGGGGGCAGGGGGCCTTCCTACGAGCAGTACTTC. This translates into CASSLGGRGPSYEQYF. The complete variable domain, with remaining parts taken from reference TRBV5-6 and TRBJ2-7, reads DAGVTQSPTHLIKTRGQQVTLRCSPKSGHDTVSWYQQALGQGPQFIFQYYEEEERQRGNFPDRFSGHQFPNYSSELNVNALLLGDSALYLCASSLGGRGPSYEQYFGPGTRLTVT.

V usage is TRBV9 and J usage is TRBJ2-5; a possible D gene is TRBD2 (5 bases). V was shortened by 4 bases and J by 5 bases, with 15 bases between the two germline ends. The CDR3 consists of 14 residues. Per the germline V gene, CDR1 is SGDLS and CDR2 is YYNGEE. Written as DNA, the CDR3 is TGTGCCAGCAGCACAGAGGGTACCCGGGAGACCCAGTACTTC. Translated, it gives CASSTEGTRETQYF.

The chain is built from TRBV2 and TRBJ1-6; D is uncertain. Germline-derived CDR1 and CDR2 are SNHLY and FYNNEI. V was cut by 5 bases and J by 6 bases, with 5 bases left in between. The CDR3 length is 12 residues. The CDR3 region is CASSLSNSPLHF. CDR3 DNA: TGTGCCAGCAGTTTGAGTAATTCACCCCTCCACTTT.

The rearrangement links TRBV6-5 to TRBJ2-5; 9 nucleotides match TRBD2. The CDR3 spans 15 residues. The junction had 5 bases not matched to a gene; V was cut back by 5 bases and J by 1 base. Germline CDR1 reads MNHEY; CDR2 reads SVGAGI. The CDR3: CASSPIAGAQETQYF. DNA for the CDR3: TGTGCCAGCAGTCCGATAGCGGGAGCCCAAGAGACCCAGTACTTC.

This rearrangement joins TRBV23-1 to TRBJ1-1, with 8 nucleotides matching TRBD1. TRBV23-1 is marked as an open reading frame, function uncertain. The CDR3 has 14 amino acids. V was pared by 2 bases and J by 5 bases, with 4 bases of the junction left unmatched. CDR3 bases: TGCGCCAGCAGTCAAGACACAGGGGGAACTGAAGCTTTCTTT. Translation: CASSQDTGGTEAFF.

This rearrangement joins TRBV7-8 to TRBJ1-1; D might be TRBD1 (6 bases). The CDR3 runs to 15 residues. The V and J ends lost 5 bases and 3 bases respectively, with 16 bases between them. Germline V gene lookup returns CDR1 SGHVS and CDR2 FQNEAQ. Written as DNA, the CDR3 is TGTGCCAGCAGCCCCCCCCGGGGGGCACACACTGAAGCTTTCTTT. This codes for CASSPPRGAHTEAFF.

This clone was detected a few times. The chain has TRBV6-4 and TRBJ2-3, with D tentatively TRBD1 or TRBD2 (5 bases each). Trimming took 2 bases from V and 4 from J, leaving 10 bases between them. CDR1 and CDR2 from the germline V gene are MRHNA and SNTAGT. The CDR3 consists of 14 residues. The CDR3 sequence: CASSDGQGADTQYF. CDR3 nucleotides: TGTGCCAGCAGTGACGGGCAGGGAGCAGATACGCAGTATTTT.

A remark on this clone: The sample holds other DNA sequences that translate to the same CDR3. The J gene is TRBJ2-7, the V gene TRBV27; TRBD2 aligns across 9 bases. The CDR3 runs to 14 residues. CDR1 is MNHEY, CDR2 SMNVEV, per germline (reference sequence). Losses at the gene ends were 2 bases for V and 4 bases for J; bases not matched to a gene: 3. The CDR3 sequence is CASSLGLAGYEQYF. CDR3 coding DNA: TGTGCCAGCAGTTTAGGGCTAGCGGGGTACGAGCAGTACTTC.

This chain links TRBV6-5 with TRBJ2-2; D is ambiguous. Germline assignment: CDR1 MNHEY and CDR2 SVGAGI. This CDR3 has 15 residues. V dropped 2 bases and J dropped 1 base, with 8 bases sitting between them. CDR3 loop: CASSYGSLNTGELFF. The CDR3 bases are TGTGCCAGCAGTTACGGGTCGTTGAACACCGGGGAGCTGTTTTTT.

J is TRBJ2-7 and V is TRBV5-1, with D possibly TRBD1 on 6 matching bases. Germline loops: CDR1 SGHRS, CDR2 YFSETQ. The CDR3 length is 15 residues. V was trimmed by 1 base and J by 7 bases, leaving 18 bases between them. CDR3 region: CASSLSSTGLWEQYF. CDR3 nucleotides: TGCGCCAGCAGCTTGAGTTCGACAGGTCTTTGGGAGCAGTACTTC.

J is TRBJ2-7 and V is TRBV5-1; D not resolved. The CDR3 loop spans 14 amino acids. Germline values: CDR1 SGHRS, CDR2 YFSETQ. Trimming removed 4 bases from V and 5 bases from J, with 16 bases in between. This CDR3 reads CASSLGWGSDEQYF. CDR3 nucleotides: TGCGCCAGCAGCCTAGGTTGGGGATCCGACGAGCAGTACTTC.

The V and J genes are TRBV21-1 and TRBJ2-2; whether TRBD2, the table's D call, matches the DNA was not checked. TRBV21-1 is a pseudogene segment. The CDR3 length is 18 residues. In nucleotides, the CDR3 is TGTGCCAGCAGCAAAGTTGGAGGGAAGGGAGCGAACACCGGGGAGCTGTTTTTT. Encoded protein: CASSKVGGKGANTGELFF.

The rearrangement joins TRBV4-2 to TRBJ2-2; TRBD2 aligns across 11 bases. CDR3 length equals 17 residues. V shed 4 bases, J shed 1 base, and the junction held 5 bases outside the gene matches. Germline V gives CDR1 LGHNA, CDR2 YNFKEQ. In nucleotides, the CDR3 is TGTGCCAGCAGCCCGACTGGGACTAGCGGGAACACCGGGGAGCTGTTTTTT. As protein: CASSPTGTSGNTGELFF.

CDR3: CASSLLKDTGELFF. The CDR3 coding sequence is TGTGCCAGCAGTTTATTGAAGGACACCGGGGAGCTGTTTTTT. V gene TRBV27 combines with J gene TRBJ2-2; D is unclear. This CDR3 has 14 amino acids. Germline V gives CDR1 MNHEY, CDR2 SMNVEV (reference sequence). V lost 1 base and J 3 bases, leaving 6 bases between the germline ends.

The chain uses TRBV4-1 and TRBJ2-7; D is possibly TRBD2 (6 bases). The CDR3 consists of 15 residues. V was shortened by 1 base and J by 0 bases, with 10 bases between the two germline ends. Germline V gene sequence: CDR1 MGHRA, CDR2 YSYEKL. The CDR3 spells CASSQAGSDSYEQYF. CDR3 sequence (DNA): TGCGCCAGCAGCCAAGCCGGGAGCGACTCCTACGAGCAGTACTTC.

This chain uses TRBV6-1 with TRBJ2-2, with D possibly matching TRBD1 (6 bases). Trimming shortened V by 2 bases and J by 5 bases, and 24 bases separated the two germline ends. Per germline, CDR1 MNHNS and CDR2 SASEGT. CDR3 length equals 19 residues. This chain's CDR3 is CASSEQGFCDSVKTGELFF. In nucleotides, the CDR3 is TGTGCCAGCAGTGAACAGGGGTTTTGCGACTCTGTGAAGACCGGGGAGCTGTTTTTT.